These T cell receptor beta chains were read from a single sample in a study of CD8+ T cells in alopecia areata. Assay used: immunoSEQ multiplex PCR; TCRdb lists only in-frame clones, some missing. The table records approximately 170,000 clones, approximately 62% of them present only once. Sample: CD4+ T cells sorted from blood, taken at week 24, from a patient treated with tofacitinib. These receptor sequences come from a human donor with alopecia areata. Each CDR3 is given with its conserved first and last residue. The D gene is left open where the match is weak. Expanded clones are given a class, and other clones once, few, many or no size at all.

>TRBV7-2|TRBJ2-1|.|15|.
TGTGCCAGCGCTATCCAGTGGAGAGATAAGGGTGAGCAGTTCTTC
CASAIQWRDKGEQFF
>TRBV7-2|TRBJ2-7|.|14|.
TGTGCCAGCAGCTTATCGGCTAGACCCTACGAGCAGTACTTC
CASSLSARPYEQYF
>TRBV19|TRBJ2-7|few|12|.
TGTGCCAGTAGCAATTTCAGGGGCGAGCAGTACTTC
CASSNFRGEQYF
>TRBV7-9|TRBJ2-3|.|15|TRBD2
TGTGCCAGCAGCTTAGGTAGCGGGGGACGAGATACGCAGTATTTT
CASSLGSGGRDTQYF
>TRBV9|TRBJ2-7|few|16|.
TGTGCCAGCAGGTCAGACCAACCGGGACAACCCTACGAGCAGTACTTC
CASRSDQPGQPYEQYF
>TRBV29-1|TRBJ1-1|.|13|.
TGCAGCGTTGACTCCAGGCCGAACACTGAAGCTTTCTTT
CSVDSRPNTEAFF
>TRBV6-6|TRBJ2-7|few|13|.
TGTGCCAGCAGTCTGGGATCAGCCTACGAGCAGTACTTC
CASSLGSAYEQYF
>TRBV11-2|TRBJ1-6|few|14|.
TGTGCCAGCAGCCCAGGGATACAGAATTCACCCCTCCACTTT
CASSPGIQNSPLHF
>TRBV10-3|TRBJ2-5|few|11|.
TGTGCCATCAGTGGGGGAGAGACCCAGTACTTC
CAISGGETQYF
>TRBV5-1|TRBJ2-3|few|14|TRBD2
TGCGCCAGCAGTACTAGCGGGGGCACAGATACGCAGTATTTT
CASSTSGGTDTQYF
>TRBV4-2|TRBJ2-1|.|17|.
TGTGCCAGCAGCCACGGGTTCTTTTCCAGGGGAGCCGATGAGCAGTTCTTC
CASSHGFFSRGADEQFF
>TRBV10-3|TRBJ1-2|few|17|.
TGTGCCATCAGTGGAACGGGGCGGGTTGAGCACTCCTATGGCTACACCTTC
CAISGTGRVEHSYGYTF
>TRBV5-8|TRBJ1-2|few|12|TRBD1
TGTGCCAGCGGGGACAGGAGGCATGGCTACACCTTC
CASGDRRHGYTF
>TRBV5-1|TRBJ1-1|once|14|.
TGCGCCAGCAGCTTTTCGACAGGGAACACTGAAGCTTTCTTT
CASSFSTGNTEAFF
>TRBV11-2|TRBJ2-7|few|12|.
TGTGCCAGCAGCTTAGATGGGATCGAGCAGTACTTC
CASSLDGIEQYF
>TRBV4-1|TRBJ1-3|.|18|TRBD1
TGCGCCAGCAGCCGCACAGGACAGGGCAATAACGCTGGAAACACCATATATTTT
CASSRTGQGNNAGNTIYF
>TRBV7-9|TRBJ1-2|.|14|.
TGTGCCAGCAGCTTAGAGATGGTCCCCTATGGCTACACCTTC
CASSLEMVPYGYTF
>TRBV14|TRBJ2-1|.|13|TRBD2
TGTGCCAGCAGCATGACTAGCGGGAGTGAGCAGTTCTTC
CASSMTSGSEQFF
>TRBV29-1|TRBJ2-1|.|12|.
TGCAGCTTGTCTAGCGACTACAATGAGCAGTTCTTC
CSLSSDYNEQFF
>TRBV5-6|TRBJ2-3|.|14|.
TGTGCCAGCAGCCTTCCGGATGTATCAGATACGCAGTATTTT
CASSLPDVSDTQYF
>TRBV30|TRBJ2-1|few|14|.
TGTGCCTGGAGTGCCGGGAGCTCCTACAATGAGCAGTTCTTC
CAWSAGSSYNEQFF
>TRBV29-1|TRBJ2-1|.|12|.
TGCAGCGAACCCAGCAGGGAGGATGAGCAGTTCTTC
CSEPSREDEQFF
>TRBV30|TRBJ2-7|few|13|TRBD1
TGTGCCTGTCCGAGACAGGGGAGGAACGAGCAGTACTTC
CACPRQGRNEQYF
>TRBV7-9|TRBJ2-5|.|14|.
TGTGCCGGAGGGACATCGAAAGCTCAAGAGACCCAGTACTTC
CAGGTSKAQETQYF
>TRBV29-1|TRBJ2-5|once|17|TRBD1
TGCAGCGTTGTCGTCTGGACAGGGATCCCGCGCCGGGAGACCCAGTACTTC
CSVVVWTGIPRRETQYF
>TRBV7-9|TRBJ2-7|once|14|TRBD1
TGTGCCAGCAGCCCAACGGACAGGAGCTACGAGCAGTACTTC
CASSPTDRSYEQYF
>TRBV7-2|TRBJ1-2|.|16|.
TGTGCCAGCAGCCCCGCACTTAGGCGGGGGCTCACTGGCTACACCTTC
CASSPALRRGLTGYTF
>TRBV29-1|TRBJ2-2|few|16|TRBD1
TGCAGCGCTGGGACAGGCGCGGCCTCTAACACCGGGGAGCTGTTTTTT
CSAGTGAASNTGELFF
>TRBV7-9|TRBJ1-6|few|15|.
TGTGCCAGCAGCTTAGAGGCAGGGCGTAATTCACCCCTCCACTTT
CASSLEAGRNSPLHF
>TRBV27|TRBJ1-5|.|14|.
TGTGCCAGCAGTCCAGGACAGAGGATAGGTCCCCAGCATTTT
CASSPGQRIGPQHF
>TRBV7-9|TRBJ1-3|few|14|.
TGTGCCAGCAGCTCACAGGGTTCTGGAAACACCATATATTTT
CASSSQGSGNTIYF
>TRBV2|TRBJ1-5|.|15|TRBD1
TGTGCCAGCAGTGAAGTTGGGGGACAGAATCAGCCCCAGCATTTT
CASSEVGGQNQPQHF
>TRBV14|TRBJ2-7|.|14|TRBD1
TGTGCCAGCAGCCCGGCGACAGGGGACTACGAGCAGTACTTC
CASSPATGDYEQYF
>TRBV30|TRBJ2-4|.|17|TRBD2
TGTGCCTACCGACTAGCGGGGGGGCCGGGAGCCAAAAACATTCAGTACTTC
CAYRLAGGPGAKNIQYF
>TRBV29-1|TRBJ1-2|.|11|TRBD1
TGCAGCGGCAAGACAGGGGATGGCTACACCTTC
CSGKTGDGYTF
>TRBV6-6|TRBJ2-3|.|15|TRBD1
TGTGCCAGCAGCTTGGGACAGGGAAACACAGATACGCAGTATTTT
CASSLGQGNTDTQYF
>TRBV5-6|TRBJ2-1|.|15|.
TGTGCCAGCAGCGACGGGGAAATCACCTACAATGAGCAGTTCTTC
CASSDGEITYNEQFF
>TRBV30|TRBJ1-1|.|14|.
TGTGCCTGGAACAGCCTTCGCAGGCTTGACTGGGCTTTCTTT
CAWNSLRRLDWAFF
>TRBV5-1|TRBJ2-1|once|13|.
TGCGCCAGCAGCTCCCGGAGTTGGAATGAGCAGTTCTTC
CASSSRSWNEQFF
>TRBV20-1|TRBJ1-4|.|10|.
TGCAGTGCCTCGGGTGAAAAACTGTTTTTT
CSASGEKLFF
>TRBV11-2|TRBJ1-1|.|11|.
TGTGCCAGCAGCCTGAACACTGAAGCTTTCTTT
CASSLNTEAFF
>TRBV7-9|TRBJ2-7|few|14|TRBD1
TGTGCCAGCAGTTCCCGGGACAGGCCCCTCGAGCAGTACTTC
CASSSRDRPLEQYF
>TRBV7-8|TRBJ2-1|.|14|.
TGTGCCAGCAGCTTAGCGGGGACAAACAATGAGCAGTTCTTC
CASSLAGTNNEQFF
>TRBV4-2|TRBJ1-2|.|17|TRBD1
TGTGCCAGCAGCCAAGCAAGTCGAGGGGGCCGGGACTATGGCTACACCTTC
CASSQASRGGRDYGYTF
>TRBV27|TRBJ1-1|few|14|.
TGTGCCAGCAGGGAGTTCGGGAGGAACACTGAAGCTTTCTTT
CASREFGRNTEAFF